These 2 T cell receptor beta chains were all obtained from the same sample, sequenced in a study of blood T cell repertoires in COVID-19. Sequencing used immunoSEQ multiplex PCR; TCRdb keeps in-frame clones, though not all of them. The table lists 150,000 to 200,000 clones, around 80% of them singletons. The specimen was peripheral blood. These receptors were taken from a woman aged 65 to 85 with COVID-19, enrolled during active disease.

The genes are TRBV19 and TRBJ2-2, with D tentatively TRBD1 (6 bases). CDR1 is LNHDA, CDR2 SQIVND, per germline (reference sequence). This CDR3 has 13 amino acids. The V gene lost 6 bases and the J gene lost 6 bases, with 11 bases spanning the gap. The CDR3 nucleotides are TGTGCCAGTAGAATTAACAGGGCCGGGGAGCTGTTTTTT. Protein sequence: CASRINRAGELFF. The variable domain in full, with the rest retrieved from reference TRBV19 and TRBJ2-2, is DGGITQSPKYLFRKEGQNVTLSCEQNLNHDAMYWYRQDPGQGLRLIYYSQIVNDFQKGDIAEGYSVSREKKESFPLTVTSAQKNPTAFYLCASRINRAGELFFGEGSRLTVL.

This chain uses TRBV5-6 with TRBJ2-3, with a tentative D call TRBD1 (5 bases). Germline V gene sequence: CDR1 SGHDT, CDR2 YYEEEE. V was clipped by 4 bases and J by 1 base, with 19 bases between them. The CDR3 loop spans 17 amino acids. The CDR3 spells CASSPYLRGRGTDTQYF. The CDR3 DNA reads TGTGCCAGCAGCCCATACCTTAGGGGTCGAGGCACAGATACGCAGTATTTT.